These 31 T cell receptor beta chains share one sample of origin, sequenced in a study of shared clonotypes between healthy human individuals. Sequencing used immunoSEQ multiplex PCR; TCRdb keeps in-frame clones, though not all of them. This sample yields about 1 million clones, of which more than 60% are seen a single time; approximately 1.5% belongs to the top ten. Sequences were obtained from memory CD4+ T cells sorted from blood. Subset here: CD45RA-negative fraction. Receptor source: a man aged 18 to 29 in good health.

The chain is built from TRBV10-3 and TRBJ2-5; tentative D call: TRBD2 (6 bases). In germline, CDR1 is ENHRY, CDR2 SYGVKD. V lost 8 bases and J lost 4, with 11 bases in between. The CDR3 covers 12 residues. CDR3 loop: CAIWEAGETQYF. CDR3 in DNA: TGTGCCATCTGGGAGGCGGGAGAGACCCAGTACTTC.

This chain connects TRBV5-3 to TRBJ1-3, with D maybe TRBD1 (6 bases). TRBV5-3 is an open reading frame whose function is uncertain. The CDR3 has 22 residues. V was shortened by 1 base and J by 0 bases, with 29 bases between the two germline ends. CDR3: CARSLSRRGTRYCPFSGNTIYF. CDR3 DNA sequence: TGTGCCAGAAGCTTGTCTCGCAGGGGTACGAGATATTGCCCGTTCTCTGGAAACACCATATATTTT.

The CDR3 DNA reads as TGCGCCAGCAGCTTGGGAGCGGGGGCCCTCTCCTACGAGCAGTACTTC. This sequence encodes CASSLGAGALSYEQYF. The rearrangement links TRBV5-1 to TRBJ2-7, with TRBD2 matching over 8 bases. The V segment lost 0 bases and the J segment 0 bases; nucleotides outside the gene matches: 5. The germline gives CDR1 SGHRS, CDR2 YFSETQ. The CDR3 covers 16 residues.

This rearrangement joins TRBV29-1 to TRBJ2-3, with no clear D. The V end was cut by 1 base, the J end by 0 bases, with 8 bases between. CDR1 and CDR2 from the germline V gene are SQVTM and ANQGSEA. The CDR3 has 14 residues. The CDR3: CSVEARLSTDTQYF. The CDR3 DNA is TGCAGCGTTGAAGCACGTTTGAGCACAGATACGCAGTATTTT.

Details on this clone: The sample has other DNA sequences that encode this CDR3 too. V usage is TRBV10-3 and J usage is TRBJ2-6; D may match TRBD1 or TRBD2 (5 bases each). Germline lookup yields CDR1 ENHRY and CDR2 SYGVKD. The CDR3 extends over 15 amino acids. Trimming cost V 9 bases and J 0 bases, with 12 bases left between them. CDR3 amino acids: CAIGTGSSGANVLTF. The CDR3 DNA reads TGTGCCATTGGGACGGGAAGCTCTGGGGCCAACGTCCTGACTTTC.

V is TRBV28 and J is TRBJ2-3; 9 bases agree with TRBD2. The length of the CDR3 is 17 residues. The trim removed 2 bases at V and 0 bases at J, leaving 6 bases unmatched. The germline CDR1 and CDR2 sequences are MDHEN and SYDVKM. CDR3: CASSLSGRGGSTDTQYF. The CDR3 nucleotides are TGTGCCAGCAGTTTAAGCGGGCGGGGGGGTAGCACAGATACGCAGTATTTT.

This clone was found a few times. The chain couples TRBV2 to TRBJ2-7; D tentatively reads TRBD1 or TRBD2 (5 bases each). Trimming shortened V by 6 bases and J by 5 bases, and 23 bases separated the two germline ends. The V gene's germline CDR1 is SNHLY and CDR2 FYNNEI. CDR3 length equals 16 residues. The DNA of the CDR3 is TGTGCCAGCAGGGAAATGGGACGGGGCGTTGGCCACGAGCAGTACTTC. Its translation: CASREMGRGVGHEQYF.

This chain uses TRBV5-1 with TRBJ2-3; 7 bases map to TRBD1. V was pared by 3 bases and J by 4 bases, with 17 bases of the junction left unmatched. The CDR3 is 18 residues long. Germline lookup yields CDR1 SGHRS and CDR2 YFSETQ. The CDR3 DNA reads as TGCGCCAGCAGCTCGAAGGACCCGGGACAGTCAAAGGCAGATACGCAGTATTTT. Residues: CASSSKDPGQSKADTQYF.

Details on this clone: The identical CDR3 is also encoded by other nucleotide sequences in the sample. The chain has TRBV5-1 and TRBJ2-7; a possible D gene is TRBD1 (5 bases). Trimming took off 0 bases at V and 6 bases at J, with 10 bases between the two ends. CDR3 length: 13 residues. CDR1 is SGHRS and CDR2 is YFSETQ in the germline V gene. CDR3: CASSLGQGGEQYF. In DNA, the CDR3 is TGCGCCAGCAGCTTGGGGCAGGGTGGCGAGCAGTACTTC.

The V and J genes are TRBV11-2 and TRBJ1-5; 7 bases align to TRBD1. Germline CDR1 SGHAT, CDR2 FQNNGV. This CDR3 has 15 amino acids. V was pared by 2 bases and J by 6 bases, with 7 bases of the junction left unmatched. Here the CDR3 DNA reads TGTGCCAGCAGCTTATCGGGACAGTCGGGTCAGCCCCAGCATTTT. Its translation is CASSLSGQSGQPQHF.

The chain is built from TRBV11-3 and TRBJ2-3; 9 bases agree with TRBD1. J was trimmed by 2 bases and V by 5 bases; bases with no gene match: 8. CDR3 length: 16 residues. Germline loops: CDR1 SGHNT, CDR2 YENEEA. For the CDR3, the DNA is TGTGCCAGCAGCCTAAGACAGGGGGGTAACACAGATACGCAGTATTTT. Protein product: CASSLRQGGNTDTQYF.

The chain employs TRBV7-2 and TRBJ2-1, with D perhaps given as TRBD1 or TRBD2 (5 bases each). The germline CDR1 and CDR2 sequences are SGHTA and FQGNSA. The CDR3 is made up of 15 amino acids. The V end was cut by 1 base, the J end by 8 bases, with 15 bases between. Written as DNA, the CDR3 is TGTGCCAGCAGCTTAGTCGGGGTGAGGGGAGATGAGCAGTTCTTC. Translation gives CASSLVGVRGDEQFF.

The chain has TRBV6-6 and TRBJ2-6; the D gene is possibly TRBD1 (5 bases). The V gene's germline CDR1 is MNHNY and CDR2 SVGAGI (reference sequence). The V end was cut by 6 bases, the J end by 0 bases, with 9 bases between. This CDR3 has 15 amino acids. This chain's CDR3 is CASRADTSGANVLTF. The CDR3 DNA follows: TGTGCCAGCAGGGCGGACACCTCTGGGGCCAACGTCCTGACTTTC.

The chain is built from TRBV5-1 and TRBJ2-7; 7 bases match TRBD1. The germline CDR1 and CDR2 sequences are SGHRS and YFSETQ. The junction had 2 bases not matched to a gene; V was cut back by 5 bases and J by 3 bases. The CDR3 is made up of 12 amino acids. The CDR3: CASRRQGYEQYF. CDR3 bases: TGCGCCAGCAGACGACAGGGCTACGAGCAGTACTTC.

There are many counts of this clone. The V call is TRBV11-2, the J call TRBJ2-7, with D perhaps TRBD1 or TRBD2 (5 bases each). Per germline, CDR1 SGHAT and CDR2 FQNNGV. The CDR3 length is 15 residues. Trimming stripped 5 bases from V and 6 bases from J, with 20 bases between. The CDR3, as DNA: TGTGCCAGCAGCGAGGGGTACGGACTCTTTAGCGAGCAGTACTTC. It is translated as CASSEGYGLFSEQYF.

The chain has TRBV19 and TRBJ2-5; D is undetermined. CDR1 LNHDA and CDR2 SQIVND come from the germline V gene (reference sequence). The length of the CDR3 is 16 residues. V lost 1 base, J lost 1 base, and 13 bases lay in between. The CDR3, as DNA: TGTGCCAGTAGTATAGTGGGAACCTTCGCCCAAGAGACCCAGTACTTC. It yields the protein CASSIVGTFAQETQYF.

This sequence joins TRBV29-1 and TRBJ2-2; perhaps TRBD1 as D (7 bases). Germline V gives CDR1 SQVTM, CDR2 ANQGSEA. The V and J ends lost 1 base and 7 bases respectively, with 13 bases between them. The CDR3 sequence is 14 residues long. The CDR3 nucleotides are TGCAGCGTTGAAGCAGGGGGGAAAGGCGGGGAGCTGTTTTTT. This gives the protein CSVEAGGKGGELFF.

This clone was seen only a few times. The chain recombines TRBV15 with TRBJ1-6; D perhaps matches TRBD1 (5 bases). This CDR3 has 15 residues. The germline V gene encodes CDR1 LNHNV and CDR2 YYDKDF (reference sequence). Trimming removed 1 base from V and 7 bases from J, with 11 bases in between. The CDR3 loop reads CATSRATQGNSPLHF. In DNA, the CDR3 is TGTGCCACCAGCAGAGCTACGCAGGGAAATTCACCCCTCCACTTT.

This clone was observed a handful of times. The chain is built from TRBV7-9 and TRBJ1-2; D is unclear. V lost 1 base, J lost 0 bases, and 12 bases lay in between. The CDR3 is 16 amino acids. Germline lookup yields CDR1 SEHNR and CDR2 FQNEAQ (reference sequence). This chain's CDR3 is CASSLVAGVPNYGYTF. The CDR3 region has the DNA TGTGCCAGCAGCTTAGTGGCAGGAGTCCCTAACTATGGCTACACCTTC.

This rearrangement joins TRBV6-4 to TRBJ1-6; D remains unclear. Trimming removed 2 bases at V and 8 bases at J, with 7 bases between. The CDR3 extends over 13 amino acids. Germline V CDR1 and CDR2: MRHNA, SNTAGT. The CDR3 DNA is TGTGCCAGCAGTGACAGGTTGCATTCACCCCTCCACTTT. This sequence encodes CASSDRLHSPLHF.

The chain is built from TRBV20-1 and TRBJ2-4, with a possible D match to TRBD1 (5 bases). In germline, CDR1 is DFQATT, CDR2 SNEGSKA (reference sequence). Trimming removed 0 bases from V and 11 bases from J, with 8 bases in between. The length of the CDR3 is 11 residues. CDR3 protein: CSAREGPVQYF. CDR3 coding DNA: TGCAGTGCTAGAGAGGGGCCTGTTCAGTACTTC.

This chain joins TRBV4-2 and TRBJ2-7; D is possibly TRBD2 (5 bases). The germline V gene encodes CDR1 LGHNA and CDR2 YNFKEQ. Between the trimmed V and J ends, which lost 3 bases and 1 base, there was a span of 19 bases. The CDR3 sequence is 17 residues long. The CDR3 loop reads CASSQRTVAKISYEQYF. In nucleotides, the CDR3 is TGTGCCAGCAGCCAGAGGACTGTCGCCAAGATATCCTACGAGCAGTACTTC.

The V and J genes are TRBV19 and TRBJ2-7; D remains ambiguous. The CDR3 has 13 residues. Germline assignment: CDR1 LNHDA and CDR2 SQIVND (reference sequence). V dropped 3 bases and J dropped 0 bases, with 6 bases sitting between them. The CDR3 here is CASSISISYEQYF. CDR3 DNA: TGTGCCAGTAGTATCTCCATCTCCTACGAGCAGTACTTC.

The chain links TRBV2 to TRBJ2-6; D is unresolved. Germline CDR1 and CDR2: SNHLY and FYNNEI. The CDR3 is 15 amino acids. Trimming took off 7 bases at V and 1 base at J, with 11 bases between the two ends. CDR3 nucleotides: TGTGCCAGCACCCCAACCACTTCTGGGGCCAACGTCCTGACTTTC. It translates to CASTPTTSGANVLTF.

The genes are TRBV5-5 and TRBJ2-7; 10 nucleotides align to TRBD2. CDR1 is SGHKS, CDR2 YYEKEE, per germline (reference sequence). J was trimmed by 0 bases and V by 3 bases; bases with no gene match: 3. The CDR3 sequence is 15 residues long. The DNA of the CDR3 is TGTGCCAGCAGCTATGGGACTAGCGCCTCCTACGAGCAGTACTTC. Its translation is CASSYGTSASYEQYF.

This CDR3 is CAWSSPSGRTDTQYF. CDR3 coding DNA: TGTGCCTGGAGTTCCCCTAGCGGTCGCACAGATACGCAGTATTTT. The gene calls are TRBV30 and TRBJ2-3; 7 positions match TRBD2. Germline V CDR1 and CDR2: GTSNPN, SVGIG (reference sequence). V was pared by 2 bases and J by 1 base, with 6 bases of the junction left unmatched. The CDR3 extends over 15 amino acids.

The chain links TRBV2 to TRBJ2-7, with D unclear. The V and J ends lost 5 bases and 2 bases respectively, with 7 bases between them. The CDR3 has 12 amino acids. CDR1 is SNHLY, CDR2 FYNNEI, per germline. CDR3 in DNA: TGTGCCAGCAGTCGGCAAGCCTACGAGCAGTACTTC. Protein product: CASSRQAYEQYF.

Many counts were recorded for this clone. The chain carries TRBV10-3 and TRBJ1-2; TRBD1 aligns across 10 bases. Germline CDR1 reads ENHRY; CDR2 reads SYGVKD. The CDR3 consists of 12 residues. V lost 11 bases and J lost 6; bases outside the gene matches: 6. CDR3 residues: CAAGQGENGYTF. CDR3 nucleotides: TGTGCCGCTGGACAGGGGGAAAATGGCTACACCTTC.

The chain carries TRBV10-3 and TRBJ2-7; 8 bases match TRBD1. Germline CDR1 reads ENHRY; CDR2 reads SYGVKD. The CDR3 loop spans 12 amino acids. V lost 0 bases and J lost 11; bases outside the gene matches: 3. The chain's CDR3 is CAISESQGVEYF. In DNA, the CDR3 is TGTGCCATCAGTGAGTCACAGGGGGTGGAGTACTTC.

The rearrangement uses TRBV5-6 and TRBJ2-5; 11 nucleotides match TRBD2. TRBJ2-7 matches the DNA end more closely, so the J call is doubtful. The CDR3 has 14 amino acids. Germline-derived CDR1 and CDR2 are SGHDT and YYEEEE. The CDR3 protein is CASRTSGMIYEQYF. The DNA for the CDR3 is TGTGCCAGCAGGACTAGCGGGATGATTTACGAGCAGTACTTC.

The V gene is TRBV28, the J gene TRBJ2-7, with 9 bases identical to TRBD1. CDR3 length equals 15 residues. V dropped 7 bases and J dropped 0; count of bases not matched to a gene: 7. Germline CDR1 is MDHEN and CDR2 is SYDVKM. The CDR3 reads CASTGTGGPSYEQYF. CDR3 nucleotides: TGTGCCAGCACAGGAACAGGGGGCCCCTCCTACGAGCAGTACTTC.